These 2 T cell receptor beta chains were sequenced from one sample in a study of T cell responses to AZD1222 COVID-19 vaccine. This table comes from immunoSEQ multiplex PCR, and its TCRdb copy is limited to in-frame clones, with some not included. The sample includes fewer than 120,000 clones, around 89% of them seen just once. Sequenced here: peripheral blood, sampled on day 0 of AZD1222 vaccination. These receptors all come from an adult in good health.

The rearrangement uses TRBV5-1 and TRBJ1-4; TRBD1 matches 8 bases. From germline, CDR1 is SGHRS and CDR2 YFSETQ. The V and J ends lost 3 bases and 8 bases, in that order; junction bases with no gene match: 9. This CDR3 is built from 15 residues. CDR3 sequence reads: CASSSGTGYIEKLFF. The CDR3, as DNA: TGCGCCAGCAGCTCGGGGACAGGTTATATAGAAAAACTGTTTTTT. Supplemented by reference TRBV5-1 and TRBJ1-4, the full variable domain reads KAGVTQTPRYLIKTRGQQVTLSCSPISGHRSVSWYQQTPGQGLQFLFEYFSETQRNKGNFPGRFSGRQFSNSRSEMNVSTLELGDSALYLCASSSGTGYIEKLFFGSGTQLSVL.

The genes are TRBV10-1 and TRBJ2-3; 8 bases are a match to TRBD2. J lost 4 bases, V lost 6 bases, and 9 bases had no gene match. The CDR3 contains 15 residues. The germline V gene encodes CDR1 WNHNN and CDR2 SYGVQD (reference sequence). CDR3 sequence reads: CASSLSGTGSDTQYF. The CDR3 DNA reads as TGCGCCAGCAGCCTTAGCGGGACGGGATCAGATACGCAGTATTTT.